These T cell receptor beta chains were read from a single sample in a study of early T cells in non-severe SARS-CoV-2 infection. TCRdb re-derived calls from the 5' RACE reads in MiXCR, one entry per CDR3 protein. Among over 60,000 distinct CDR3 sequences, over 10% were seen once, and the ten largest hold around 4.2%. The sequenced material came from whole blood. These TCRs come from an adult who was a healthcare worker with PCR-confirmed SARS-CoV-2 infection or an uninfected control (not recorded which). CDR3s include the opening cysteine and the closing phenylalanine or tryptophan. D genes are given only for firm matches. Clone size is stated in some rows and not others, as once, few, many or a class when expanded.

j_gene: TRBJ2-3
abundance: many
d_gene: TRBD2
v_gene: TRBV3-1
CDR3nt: TGTGCCAGCAGCCTCATCCCACAGGGACTAGGGAGGACAGATACGCAGTATTTT
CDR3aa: CASSLIPQGLGRTDTQYF

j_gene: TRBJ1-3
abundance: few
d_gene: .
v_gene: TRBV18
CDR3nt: TGTGCCAGCTCACCACCCCCGGGGATTGGAGGAAACACCATATATTTT
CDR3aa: CASSPPPGIGGNTIYF

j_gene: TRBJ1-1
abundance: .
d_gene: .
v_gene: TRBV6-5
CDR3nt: TGTGCCAGCAGTTACTCCATGCAAGGGAACACTGAAGCTTTCTTT
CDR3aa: CASSYSMQGNTEAFF

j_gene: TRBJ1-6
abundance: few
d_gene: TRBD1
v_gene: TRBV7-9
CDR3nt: TGTGCCAGCAGCTTGGTTGACAGGGGTAATTCACCCCTCCACTTT
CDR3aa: CASSLVDRGNSPLHF

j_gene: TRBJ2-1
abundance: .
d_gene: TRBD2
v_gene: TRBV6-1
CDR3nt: TGTGCCAGCAGTGAATTACTAGCGGGGGATGAGCAGTTCTTC
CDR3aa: CASSELLAGDEQFF

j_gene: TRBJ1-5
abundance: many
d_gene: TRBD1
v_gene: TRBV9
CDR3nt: TGTGCCAGCAAGGGGACAGGGGCGGCGCCCCAGCATTTT
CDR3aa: CASKGTGAAPQHF

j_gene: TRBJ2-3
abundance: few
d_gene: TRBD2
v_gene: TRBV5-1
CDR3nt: TGCGCCAGCAGCTTTGGCGGGGGGGCCTCGCTTAGCACAGATACGCAGTATTTT
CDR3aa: CASSFGGGASLSTDTQYF

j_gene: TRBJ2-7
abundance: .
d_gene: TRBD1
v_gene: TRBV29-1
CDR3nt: TGCAGCGCCCGACAGGGTACCTACGAGCAGTACTTC
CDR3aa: CSARQGTYEQYF

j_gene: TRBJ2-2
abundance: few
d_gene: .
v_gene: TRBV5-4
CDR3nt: TGTGCCAGCAGCTTGGAACTGCCGAACACCGGGGAGCTGTTTTTT
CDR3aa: CASSLELPNTGELFF

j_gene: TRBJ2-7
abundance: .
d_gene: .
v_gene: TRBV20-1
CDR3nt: TGCAGTGCTAGTCCCCAGGGAATGGGATACGAGCAGTACTTC
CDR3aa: CSASPQGMGYEQYF

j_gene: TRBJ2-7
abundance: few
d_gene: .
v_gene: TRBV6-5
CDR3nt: TGTGCCAGCAGTTCCCCGGGGGAGCAGTACTTC
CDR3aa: CASSSPGEQYF

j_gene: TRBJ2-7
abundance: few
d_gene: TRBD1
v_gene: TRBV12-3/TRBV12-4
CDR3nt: TGTGCCAGCAGTGCCACAGACAGGGGCTCCTACGAGCAGTACTTC
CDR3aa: CASSATDRGSYEQYF

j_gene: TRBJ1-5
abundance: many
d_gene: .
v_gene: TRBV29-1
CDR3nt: TGCAGCGTTGAAGTCCCGGGCAATCAGCCCCAGCATTTT
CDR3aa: CSVEVPGNQPQHF

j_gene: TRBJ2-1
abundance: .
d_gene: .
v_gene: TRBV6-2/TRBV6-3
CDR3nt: TGTGCCAGCAGTTCCCCAGTGGATGAGCAGTTCTTC
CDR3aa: CASSSPVDEQFF

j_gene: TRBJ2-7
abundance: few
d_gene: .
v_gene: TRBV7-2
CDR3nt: TGTGCCAGCAGCTTAAACCCTCCGGGGGCCTACGAGCAGTACTTC
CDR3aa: CASSLNPPGAYEQYF

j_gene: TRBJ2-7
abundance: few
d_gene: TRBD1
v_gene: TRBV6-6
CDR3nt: TGTGCCAGCAGTTACTCGGCAGGGGGCGACGAGCAGTACTTC
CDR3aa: CASSYSAGGDEQYF

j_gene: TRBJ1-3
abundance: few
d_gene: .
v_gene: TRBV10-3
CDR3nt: TGTGCCATCGTGGGTCGGGGAAACACCATATATTTT
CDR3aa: CAIVGRGNTIYF

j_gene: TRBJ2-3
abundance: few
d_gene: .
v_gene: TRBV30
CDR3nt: TGTGCCTGGAATCCCTGGGGAAGCACAGATACGCAGTATTTT
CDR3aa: CAWNPWGSTDTQYF

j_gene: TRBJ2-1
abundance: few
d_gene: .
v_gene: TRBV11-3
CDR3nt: TGTGCCAGCAGCTTAGGCTCGAGCTCCTACAATGAGCAGTTCTTC
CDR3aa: CASSLGSSSYNEQFF

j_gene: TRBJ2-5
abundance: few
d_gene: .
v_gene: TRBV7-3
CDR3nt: TGTGCCAGCAGCGAAGGACTCCTCGGGGCCCAGTACTTC
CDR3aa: CASSEGLLGAQYF

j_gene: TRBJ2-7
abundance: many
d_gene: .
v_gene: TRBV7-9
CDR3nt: TGTGCCAGCAGCCATCGGGACGGCCTATACGAGCAGTACTTC
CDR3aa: CASSHRDGLYEQYF

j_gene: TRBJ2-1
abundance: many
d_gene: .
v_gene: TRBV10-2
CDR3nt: TGCGCCAGCAGGGACAGATCGGGCTACAATGAGCAGTTCTTC
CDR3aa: CASRDRSGYNEQFF

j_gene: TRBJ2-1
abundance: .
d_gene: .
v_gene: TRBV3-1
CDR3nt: TGTGCCAGCAGCCTACAGGTCCCTCCCGATGAGCAGTTCTTC
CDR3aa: CASSLQVPPDEQFF

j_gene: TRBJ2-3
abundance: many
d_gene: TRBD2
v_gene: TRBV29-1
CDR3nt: TGCAGCGTTGTACCGGGACTAGTACGCACAGATACGCAGTATTTT
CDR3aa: CSVVPGLVRTDTQYF

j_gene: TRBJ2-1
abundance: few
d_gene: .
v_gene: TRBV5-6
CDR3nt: TGTGCCAGCAGCTCTGTAGGCTCCTACAATGAGCAGTTCTTC
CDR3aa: CASSSVGSYNEQFF

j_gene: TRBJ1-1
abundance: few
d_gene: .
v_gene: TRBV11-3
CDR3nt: TGTGCCAGCAGCCCCCGTCGGGAGATGAACACTGAAGCTTTCTTT
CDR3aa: CASSPRREMNTEAFF

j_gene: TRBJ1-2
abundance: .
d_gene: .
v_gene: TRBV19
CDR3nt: TGTGCCAGTAGACCACCAGCCCAGAACTATGGCTACACCTTC
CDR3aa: CASRPPAQNYGYTF

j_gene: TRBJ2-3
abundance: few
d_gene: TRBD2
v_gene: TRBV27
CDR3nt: TGTGCCAGCAGTTTCCGGACTAGCGGGGGCCGGGCAGATACGCAGTATTTT
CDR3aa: CASSFRTSGGRADTQYF

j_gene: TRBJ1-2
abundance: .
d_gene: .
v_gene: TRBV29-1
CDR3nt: TGCAGCGTTGAACCCCGAGACCCGACAGGCGACTATGGCTACACCTTC
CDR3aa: CSVEPRDPTGDYGYTF

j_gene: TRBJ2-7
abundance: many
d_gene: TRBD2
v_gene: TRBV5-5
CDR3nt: TGTGCCAGCAGCTTAAGCGGGGGCCTCTCCTACGAGCAGTACTTC
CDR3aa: CASSLSGGLSYEQYF

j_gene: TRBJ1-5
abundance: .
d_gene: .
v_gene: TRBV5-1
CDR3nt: TGCGCCAGCAGCTTGGGAGACAATCAGCCCCAGCATTTT
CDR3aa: CASSLGDNQPQHF

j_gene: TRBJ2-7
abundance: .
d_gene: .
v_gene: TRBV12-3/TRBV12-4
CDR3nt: TGTGCCAGCACCTCATTGGAAGGCGAGCAGTACTTC
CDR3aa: CASTSLEGEQYF

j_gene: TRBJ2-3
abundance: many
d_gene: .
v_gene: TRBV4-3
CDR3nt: TGCGCCAGCAGCCAAGGCCCGGGGCAGCCTAGCACAGATACGCAGTATTTT
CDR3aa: CASSQGPGQPSTDTQYF

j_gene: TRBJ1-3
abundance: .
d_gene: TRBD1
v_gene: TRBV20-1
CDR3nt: TGCAGTGCTAGAGGACAGGGGGCTGGAAACACCATATATTTT
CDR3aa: CSARGQGAGNTIYF

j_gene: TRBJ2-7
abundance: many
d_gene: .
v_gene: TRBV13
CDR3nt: TGTGCCAGCAGCTCTCCCGGGACTCGTATGGGCGAGCAGTACTTC
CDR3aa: CASSSPGTRMGEQYF

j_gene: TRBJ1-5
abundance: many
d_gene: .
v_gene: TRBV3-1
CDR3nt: TGTGCCAGCAGGGCGGTCCGAGTCGGCAATCAGCCCCAGCATTTT
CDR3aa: CASRAVRVGNQPQHF

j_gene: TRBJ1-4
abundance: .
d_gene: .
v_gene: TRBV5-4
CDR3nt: TGTGCCAGCAGCTTGGACAGGACTAATGAAAAACTGTTTTTT
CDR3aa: CASSLDRTNEKLFF

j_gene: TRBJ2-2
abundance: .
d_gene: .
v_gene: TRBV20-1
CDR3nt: TGCAGTGCTAGCGGGAACCCGAACACCGGGGAGCTGTTTTTT
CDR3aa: CSASGNPNTGELFF

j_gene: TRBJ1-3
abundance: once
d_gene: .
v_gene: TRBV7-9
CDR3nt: TGTGCCAGCAGCTTAGCCGGGACACCAAACACCATATATTTT
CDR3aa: CASSLAGTPNTIYF

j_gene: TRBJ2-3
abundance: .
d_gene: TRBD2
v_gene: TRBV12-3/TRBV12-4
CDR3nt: TGTGCCAGCATTTTAGCGGGGGGTGGATATACGCAGTATTTT
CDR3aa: CASILAGGGYTQYF

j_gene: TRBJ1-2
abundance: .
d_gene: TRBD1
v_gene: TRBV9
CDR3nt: TGTGCCAGCAGCGCTACGGACAGGGGCTATGGCTACACCTTC
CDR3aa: CASSATDRGYGYTF